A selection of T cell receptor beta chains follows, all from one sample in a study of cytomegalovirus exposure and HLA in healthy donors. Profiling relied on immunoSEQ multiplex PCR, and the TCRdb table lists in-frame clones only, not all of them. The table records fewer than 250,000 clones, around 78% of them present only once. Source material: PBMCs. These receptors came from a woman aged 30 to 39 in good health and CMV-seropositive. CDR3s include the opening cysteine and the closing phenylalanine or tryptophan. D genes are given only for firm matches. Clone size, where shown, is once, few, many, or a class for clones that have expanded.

CDR3 protein: CASSLESSGYDEQFF
CDR3 DNA: TGCGCCAGCAGCTTGGAGTCTAGCGGGTACGATGAGCAGTTCTTC
V gene: TRBV5-1
clone size: .
D gene: TRBD2
J gene: TRBJ2-1

CDR3 protein: CASSLGGPQGDEQFF
CDR3 DNA: TGTGCCAGCAGCTTAGGGGGGCCGCAGGGAGATGAGCAGTTCTTC
V gene: TRBV7-6
clone size: .
D gene: .
J gene: TRBJ2-1

CDR3 protein: CASSPSGGYTDTQYF
CDR3 DNA: TGTGCCAGCAGCCCCAGCGGGGGGTACACAGATACGCAGTATTTT
V gene: TRBV7-3
clone size: .
D gene: TRBD2
J gene: TRBJ2-3

CDR3 protein: CASSLSGFQETQYF
CDR3 DNA: TGTGCCAGCAGCCTATCGGGTTTCCAAGAGACCCAGTACTTC
V gene: TRBV28
clone size: .
D gene: .
J gene: TRBJ2-5

CDR3 protein: CASSPTGSGTEAFF
CDR3 DNA: TGTGCCAGCAGCCCGACAGGGAGTGGCACTGAAGCTTTCTTT
V gene: TRBV7-3
clone size: .
D gene: TRBD1
J gene: TRBJ1-1

CDR3 protein: CASSRGGTVRAEAFF
CDR3 DNA: TGTGCCAGCAGCCGCGGGGGCACGGTGAGGGCTGAAGCTTTCTTT
V gene: TRBV4-2
clone size: few
D gene: .
J gene: TRBJ1-1

CDR3 protein: CASSFPRSDTQYF
CDR3 DNA: TGTGCCAGCAGTTTTCCACGGTCAGATACGCAGTATTTT
V gene: TRBV28
clone size: .
D gene: .
J gene: TRBJ2-3

CDR3 protein: CASSPTVGQGFYEKLFF
CDR3 DNA: TGTGCCAGCAGTCCTACTGTGGGACAGGGGTTTTATGAAAAACTGTTTTTT
V gene: TRBV28
clone size: .
D gene: TRBD1
J gene: TRBJ1-4

CDR3 protein: CASSPLAGTNEKLFF
CDR3 DNA: TGTGCCAGTAGCCCTTTGGCTGGAACTAATGAAAAACTGTTTTTT
V gene: TRBV19
clone size: .
D gene: .
J gene: TRBJ1-4

CDR3 protein: CASSQPQGSQNYGYTF
CDR3 DNA: TGTGCCAGCAGCCAGCCGCAGGGGTCACAAAACTATGGCTACACCTTC
V gene: TRBV4-2
clone size: once
D gene: .
J gene: TRBJ1-2

CDR3 protein: CASSDPGLAGGESGANVLTF
CDR3 DNA: TGTGCCAGCAGCGATCCGGGACTAGCGGGGGGGGAATCTGGGGCCAACGTCCTGACTTTC
V gene: TRBV2
clone size: .
D gene: TRBD2
J gene: TRBJ2-6

CDR3 protein: CASSYSGYGYTF
CDR3 DNA: TGTGCCAGCAGCTACTCTGGCTATGGCTACACCTTC
V gene: TRBV27
clone size: once
D gene: .
J gene: TRBJ1-2

CDR3 protein: CASTLTGNSYNEQFF
CDR3 DNA: TGCGCCAGCACCTTAACAGGGAACTCCTACAATGAGCAGTTCTTC
V gene: TRBV5-1
clone size: .
D gene: .
J gene: TRBJ2-1

CDR3 protein: CASSLPGTDYEQYF
CDR3 DNA: TGTGCCAGCAGCTTACCGGGGACAGACTACGAGCAGTACTTC
V gene: TRBV11-2
clone size: .
D gene: TRBD1
J gene: TRBJ2-7

CDR3 protein: CASLPAGGANEQFF
CDR3 DNA: TGTGCCAGCCTTCCAGCGGGGGGTGCCAATGAGCAGTTCTTC
V gene: TRBV5-6
clone size: .
D gene: TRBD2
J gene: TRBJ2-1

CDR3 protein: CASSYSDRGEQYF
CDR3 DNA: TGTGCCAGCAGTTACTCGGACAGGGGTGAGCAGTACTTC
V gene: TRBV5-4
clone size: .
D gene: TRBD1
J gene: TRBJ2-7

CDR3 protein: CSVDSPDTQYF
CDR3 DNA: TGCAGTGTCGACAGCCCAGATACGCAGTATTTT
V gene: TRBV20-1
clone size: few
D gene: .
J gene: TRBJ2-3

CDR3 protein: CASSPPFSLSSTDTQYF
CDR3 DNA: TGTGCCAGCAGCCCCCCTTTTAGTCTTTCTAGCACAGATACGCAGTATTTT
V gene: TRBV11-3
clone size: .
D gene: .
J gene: TRBJ2-3

CDR3 protein: CASSYQGGYQPQHF
CDR3 DNA: TGTGCCAGCAGTTACCAGGGTGGTTATCAGCCCCAGCATTTT
V gene: TRBV28
clone size: .
D gene: .
J gene: TRBJ1-5

CDR3 protein: CASSLLLGGYNQPQHF
CDR3 DNA: TGTGCCAGCAGTTTATTGTTAGGAGGGTACAATCAGCCCCAGCATTTT
V gene: TRBV28
clone size: .
D gene: .
J gene: TRBJ1-5

CDR3 protein: CASSRQATVNTEAFF
CDR3 DNA: TGTGCCAGCTCACGACAGGCTACCGTGAACACTGAAGCTTTCTTT
V gene: TRBV18
clone size: .
D gene: .
J gene: TRBJ1-1